The clone carrying this T cell receptor (beta chain) was seen more than once but under ten times. What it recognizes is unknown. V gave up 0 bases and J gave up 2 bases; unmatched junction bases: 8. This CDR3 spans 18 amino acids. Germline values: CDR1 LGHDT, CDR2 YNNKEL (reference sequence). Libraries were made from TCR beta cDNA, and they carried unique molecular identifiers. TCRdb recomputed calls from the PCR reads with MiXCR, one row per CDR3 protein. The top ten clones hold about 11% of a sample with hundreds of thousands of distinct CDR3 sequences, approximately 59% of them seen once. This sample was taken from a study of post-analysis software for immune sequencing data. Points from the study as a whole: Comparison with controls showed significantly lower normalized Chao1 diversity in multiple sclerosis patients. When patients were compared with controls, 4 or 5 TRBV segments were more frequent, TRBV5-6, TRBV5-1 and TRBV20-1 among them.

This receptor was identified in a girl under 10 years old with multiple sclerosis. The gene calls are TRBV3-1 and TRBJ2-3; 10 nucleotides align to TRBD2. Input material: blood. CDR3 in DNA: TGTGCCAGCAGCCAAGATCGGGATGGACTAGCGGACACAGATACGCAGTATTTT. Residues: CASSQDRDGLADTDTQYF.